The 24 T cell receptor beta chains listed next were all sequenced from one sample in a study of vaccination and CD4 T cells after COVID-19 (dated by TCRdb to between 2021 and 2022). Their antigen targets remain unknown. The library was prepared using PCR. Sequencing relied on an Illumina iSeq 100. DNA from cultured CD4+ T cells underwent TCR sequencing with the Oncomine TCR Beta short-read assay at the Johns Hopkins FTIC core. The raw public data were reprocessed by TCRdb itself: fastp quality trimming at Q25, MiXCR clonotype calling, in-frame beta chains only. For every CDR3 protein sequence, its rows merge into one entry that carries the most common genes and DNA. For this sample there are about 7,000 distinct CDR3 sequences; roughly 36% appear just once. The top ten clones comprise 15% to 20% of the sample. The treatment or condition tag for this specimen amounts to: approximately 11-day PBMC culture with coronavirus spike peptide pools or control peptides (ViraFEST assay). CD4+ T cells from unexposed donors were collected before the COVID-19 pandemic (2011-2018).

Sequencing used CD4+ T cells from blood, cultured in vitro. These receptor sequences come from a human donor in good health.

The chain couples TRBV19 to TRBJ2-7; tentatively, D is TRBD1 or TRBD2 (5 bases each). The CDR3 consists of 14 residues. The V end was cut by 3 bases, the J end by 3 bases, with 12 bases between. Germline lookup yields CDR1 LNHDA and CDR2 SQIVND (reference sequence). As DNA, the CDR3 is TGTGCCAGTAGTATCCGGGACGTCGGCTACGAGCAGTACTTC. This gives the protein CASSIRDVGYEQYF.

The rearrangement uses TRBV5-4 and TRBJ2-3; 7 positions match TRBD1. Trimming at V came to 4 bases and at J to 6 bases, leaving 11 bases not matched to a gene. Germline V gene sequence: CDR1 SGHNT, CDR2 YYREEE (reference sequence). The CDR3 is made up of 15 amino acids. As DNA, the CDR3 is TGTGCCAGCAGCCCTACAGGGGCGTCCGGGGATACGCAGTATTTT. It specifies CASSPTGASGDTQYF.

The rearrangement joins TRBV6-1 to TRBJ1-5, with D unclear. The V and J ends lost 5 bases and 1 base respectively, with 18 bases between them. The CDR3 runs to 17 residues. Looked up from germline, CDR1 is MNHNS and CDR2 is SASEGT. The CDR3 spells CASSPRRGKVSNQPQHF. In DNA, the CDR3 is TGTGCCAGCAGTCCCCGGAGAGGGAAAGTCAGCAATCAGCCCCAGCATTTT.

The chain carries TRBV20-1 and TRBJ2-7; TRBD2 might be the D (5 bases). CDR1 and CDR2 (germline): DFQATT, SNEGSKA (reference sequence). The CDR3 has 12 amino acids. Between the trimmed V and J ends, which lost 3 bases and 6 bases, there was a span of 12 bases. In DNA, the CDR3 is TGCAGTGCTAGGTCGGGCGGGCGCGAGCAGTACTTC. Translation gives CSARSGGREQYF.

The V call is TRBV10-3, the J call TRBJ1-5; 7 positions agree with TRBD1. Germline CDR1 ENHRY, CDR2 SYGVKD. The V segment lost 2 bases and the J segment 2 bases; nucleotides outside the gene matches: 0. The CDR3 totals 14 residues. As DNA, the CDR3 is TGTGCCATCAGTGAGACAGGGGGCAATCAGCCCCAGCATTTT. It specifies CAISETGGNQPQHF.

The chain combines TRBV7-9 with TRBJ1-2; tentative D call: TRBD1 (5 bases). Trimming pared 1 base from V and 5 bases from J, leaving 8 bases between. The CDR3 totals 13 residues. CDR1 SEHNR and CDR2 FQNEAQ come from the germline V gene (reference sequence). The CDR3 bases are TGTGCCAGCAGCTTAGATCAGGGATATGGCTACACCTTC. Protein: CASSLDQGYGYTF.

This clonotype appeared a few times. The gene calls are TRBV20-1 and TRBJ1-5; D is uncertain. CDR1 is DFQATT and CDR2 is SNEGSKA in the germline V gene (reference sequence). There are 14 residues in the CDR3. V lost 1 base, J lost 3 bases, and 10 bases lay in between. This CDR3 is CSARVPGNNQPQHF. The CDR3 region has the DNA TGCAGTGCTAGAGTCCCAGGAAACAATCAGCCCCAGCATTTT.

The chain is built from TRBV7-9 and TRBJ1-2; D unclear. V gave up 5 bases and J gave up 4 bases, with 11 bases separating them. Germline V gives CDR1 SEHNR, CDR2 FQNEAQ (reference sequence). The CDR3 has 13 amino acids. CDR3 protein: CASSPRTTYGYTF. The CDR3 nucleotides are TGTGCCAGCAGCCCACGCACGACCTATGGCTACACCTTC.

This clonotype was recorded a few times. V and J are TRBV6-1 and TRBJ2-5; D is undetermined. Germline V gene sequence: CDR1 MNHNS, CDR2 SASEGT. Trimming removed 2 bases from V and 3 bases from J, with 1 base in between. The CDR3 has 11 residues. CDR3 amino acids: CASSEKETQYF. Written as DNA, the CDR3 is TGTGCCAGCAGTGAAAAAGAGACCCAGTACTTC.

The chain employs TRBV27 and TRBJ1-2, with D hard to call. The germline V and J ends were trimmed by 0 bases and 1 base, with 9 bases remaining between them. In germline, CDR1 is MNHEY, CDR2 SMNVEV (reference sequence). This CDR3 has 15 amino acids. The CDR3 sequence is CASSLSPSFNYGYTF. The CDR3 nucleotides read TGTGCCAGCAGTTTATCGCCCAGCTTTAACTATGGCTACACCTTC.

This clonotype was counted only a few times. This chain connects TRBV19 to TRBJ1-6; D possibly corresponds to TRBD1 (6 bases). Trimming shortened V by 3 bases and J by 3 bases, and 9 bases separated the two germline ends. The germline gives CDR1 LNHDA, CDR2 SQIVND (reference sequence). CDR3 size: 15 residues. CDR3 DNA: TGTGCCAGTAGTATTGGACAGAACTATAATTCACCCCTCCACTTT. It is translated as CASSIGQNYNSPLHF.

The genes are TRBV20-1 and TRBJ1-3; D is unclear. CDR1 and CDR2 (germline): DFQATT, SNEGSKA (reference sequence). Trimming stripped 4 bases from V and 4 bases from J, with 5 bases between. The CDR3 totals 11 residues. CDR3 loop: CSAIQGNTIYF. The CDR3 nucleotides read TGCAGTGCTATACAGGGAAACACCATATATTTT.

This clonotype was detected a few times. CDR3 sequence reads: CASSQGGLRGWNTEAFF. Written as DNA, the CDR3 is TGCGCCAGCAGCCAAGGGGGCCTCAGGGGATGGAACACTGAAGCTTTCTTT. This chain connects TRBV4-1 to TRBJ1-1; tentatively, D is TRBD1 (6 bases). Germline loops: CDR1 MGHRA, CDR2 YSYEKL. The CDR3 consists of 17 residues. The V end was cut by 1 base, the J end by 1 base, with 16 bases between.

This clonotype was recorded a few times. The chain is built from TRBV7-2 and TRBJ1-2; 9 positions agree with TRBD1. J gave up 3 bases and V 6 bases, and 8 bases lay outside the gene matches. The CDR3 has 15 amino acids. CDR1 is SGHTA, CDR2 FQGNSA, per germline. In DNA, the CDR3 is TGTGCCAGCAGGAACGTCCGGACAGGGGACTATGGCTACACCTTC. Residues: CASRNVRTGDYGYTF.

V is TRBV7-9 and J is TRBJ2-3; D not certain. V was pared by 2 bases and J by 2 bases, with 8 bases between. The CDR3 consists of 14 residues. CDR1 is SEHNR, CDR2 FQNEAQ, per germline (reference sequence). CDR3 loop: CASSLNPLTDTQYF. For the CDR3, the DNA is TGTGCCAGCAGCTTAAATCCTCTCACAGATACGCAGTATTTT.

The V and J genes are TRBV20-1 and TRBJ1-2; TRBD1 matches 7 bases. The V gene's germline CDR1 is DFQATT and CDR2 SNEGSKA (reference sequence). V lost 3 bases, J lost 4 bases, and 14 bases stayed unmatched. The CDR3 contains 16 residues. The CDR3 loop reads CSASPNLDRPLYGYTF. The CDR3 DNA is TGCAGTGCTAGCCCCAACCTGGACAGGCCACTCTATGGCTACACCTTC.

The chain carries TRBV7-9 and TRBJ1-1, with TRBD1 matching over 10 bases. J lost 6 bases, V lost 5 bases, and 6 bases had no gene match. The CDR3 has 14 amino acids. CDR1 and CDR2 from the germline V gene are SEHNR and FQNEAQ (reference sequence). The CDR3 bases are TGTGCCAGCAGCCCGGACAGGGGGGTCGCTGAAGCTTTCTTT. Protein sequence: CASSPDRGVAEAFF.

V and J are TRBV20-1 and TRBJ1-1; D remains unclear. Germline lookup yields CDR1 DFQATT and CDR2 SNEGSKA (reference sequence). Trimming shortened V by 1 base and J by 5 bases, and 5 bases separated the two germline ends. The CDR3 has 11 residues. CDR3 sequence (DNA): TGCAGTGCTAGAGTTAGGACTGAAGCTTTCTTT. This gives the protein CSARVRTEAFF.

This clonotype was detected only a few times. The chain carries TRBV6-5 and TRBJ1-2; no clear D gene. Germline V gene sequence: CDR1 MNHEY, CDR2 SVGAGI. This CDR3 contains 15 residues. Deletions cut 3 bases from V and 3 bases from J, with 14 bases between. The CDR3 loop reads CASSYSGESDYGYTF. CDR3 DNA sequence: TGTGCCAGCAGTTATTCAGGTGAATCGGACTATGGCTACACCTTC.

This clonotype was seen a few times. The J gene is TRBJ1-2, the V gene TRBV11-2, with no clear D. The V gene lost 3 bases and the J gene lost 5 bases, with 10 bases spanning the gap. The CDR3 runs 13 residues. CDR1 is SGHAT and CDR2 is FQNNGV in the germline V gene. CDR3: CASSLVMGYGYTF. The CDR3 region has the DNA TGTGCCAGCAGCTTGGTGATGGGGTATGGCTACACCTTC.

The chain carries TRBV19 and TRBJ2-6; TRBD1 aligns across 8 bases. There are 19 residues in the CDR3. CDR1 is LNHDA, CDR2 SQIVND, per germline (reference sequence). The trim removed 1 base at V and 4 bases at J, leaving 12 bases unmatched. For the CDR3, the DNA is TGTGCCAGTAGTATAGGGACAGGGTGGGGAAAGTCCGGGGCCAACGTCCTGACTTTC. Translation gives CASSIGTGWGKSGANVLTF.

On this clonotype: At one end the junction does not follow the germline gene, possibly because of a read error. The chain links TRBV10-2 to TRBJ1-5, with a weak D call TRBD1 (5 bases). In germline, CDR1 is WSHSY, CDR2 SAAADI. The CDR3 contains 14 residues. The CDR3 region is CASSRGYSNQPRHF. As DNA, the CDR3 is TGCGCCAGCAGTCGGGGCTATAGCAATCAGCCCCGGCATTTT.

This rearrangement joins TRBV19 to TRBJ2-4; 8 bases align to TRBD1. This CDR3 comprises 16 residues. Germline lookup yields CDR1 LNHDA and CDR2 SQIVND (reference sequence). J gave up 1 base and V 5 bases, and 7 bases lay outside the gene matches. The CDR3 DNA reads TGTGCCAGTAGTGCCCAGGGGGCGCGGGCCAAAAACATTCAGTACTTC. Translation: CASSAQGARAKNIQYF. The entire variable domain, with the rest obtained from reference TRBV19 and TRBJ2-4, is as follows: DGGITQSPKYLFRKEGQNVTLSCEQNLNHDAMYWYRQDPGQGLRLIYYSQIVNDFQKGDIAEGYSVSREKKESFPLTVTSAQKNPTAFYLCASSAQGARAKNIQYFGAGTRLSVL.

The rearrangement joins TRBV5-6 to TRBJ1-6; D may be TRBD1 (6 bases). The CDR3 is 15 amino acids. Trimming took 2 bases from V and 10 from J, leaving 16 bases between them. Germline CDR1 and CDR2: SGHDT and YYEEEE. The DNA for the CDR3 is TGTGCCAGCAGCTTTTTTCAGGGGTCCCCCTCACCCCTCCACTTT. Its protein is CASSFFQGSPSPLHF.